Following are 22 T cell receptor beta chains from one sample sequenced in a study of vaccination and CD4 T cells after COVID-19. Cultured CD4+ T-cell DNA underwent Oncomine TCR Beta short-read sequencing. TCRdb recomputed calls from the PCR reads with MiXCR, one row per CDR3 protein. The repertoire consists of roughly 23,000 distinct CDR3 sequences, with around 42% occurring once and the leading ten covering roughly 9.9%. Documented time point: late sampling 161 to 241 days after vaccination in three convalescent patients. Treatment specified: roughly 10-day PBMC culture with coronavirus spike peptide pools or control peptides (ViraFEST assay). Their recognized antigens are unknown. The sequences come from CD4+ T cells from blood, cultured in vitro, collected about 7 months after SARS-CoV-2 vaccination. These receptors originate from a human donor who had recovered from COVID-19.

The V and J genes are TRBV4-3 and TRBJ1-6; 8 bases fit TRBD1. V was pared by 0 bases and J by 8 bases, with 12 bases of the junction left unmatched. From germline, CDR1 is LGHNA and CDR2 YSLEER. CDR3 length: 18 amino acids. CDR3 nucleotide sequence: TGCGCCAGCAGCCAAGATTGGTCGGCAGGGGGCGGGTATTCACCCCTCCACTTT. This encodes CASSQDWSAGGGYSPLHF.

V usage is TRBV10-3 and J usage is TRBJ2-5; D is ambiguous. This CDR3 comprises 15 residues. Germline loops: CDR1 ENHRY, CDR2 SYGVKD. Deletions cut 4 bases from V and 2 bases from J, with 14 bases between. CDR3 in DNA: TGTGCCATCAGTGCAGTCTTGGCAGGTCAAGAGACCCAGTACTTC. Translation: CAISAVLAGQETQYF.

This clonotype was seen only once. The J gene is TRBJ2-7, the V gene TRBV10-3, with 7 bases fitting TRBD2. The CDR3 runs 12 residues. Looked up from germline, CDR1 is ENHRY and CDR2 is SYGVKD. J lost 9 bases, V lost 7 bases, and 9 bases had no gene match. CDR3 protein: CAIMAGEGGQYF. The DNA for the CDR3 is TGTGCCATCATGGCGGGGGAGGGTGGGCAGTACTTC.

In its sample, this clonotype was seen a few times. The rearrangement uses TRBV28 and TRBJ1-6; the match to TRBD1 covers 10 bases. CDR3 size: 15 residues. Per germline, CDR1 MDHEN and CDR2 SYDVKM. The junction had 11 bases not matched to a gene; V was cut back by 8 bases and J by 10 bases. For the CDR3, the DNA is TGTGCCAGCCGTGGTTTGACAGGGGGCTCATCACCCCTCCACTTT. This sequence encodes CASRGLTGGSSPLHF.

The chain couples TRBV2 to TRBJ2-7, with D uncertain. The CDR3 runs 14 residues. The germline V gene encodes CDR1 SNHLY and CDR2 FYNNEI. The V gene lost 5 bases and the J gene lost 0 bases, with 11 bases spanning the gap. The CDR3 loop reads CASSQKLSSYEQYF. The CDR3 DNA reads as TGTGCCAGCAGTCAGAAGCTCTCCTCCTACGAGCAGTACTTC.

The gene calls are TRBV20-1 and TRBJ2-2; 9 nucleotides line up with TRBD2. V lost 6 bases and J lost 8; bases outside the gene matches: 16. CDR1 and CDR2 (germline): DFQATT, SNEGSKA (reference sequence). The CDR3 totals 16 residues. CDR3 nucleotide sequence: TGCAGTGCCAACCTACCGTTGGGACTAGCAGGGGGGGAGCTGTTTTTT. Encoded protein: CSANLPLGLAGGELFF.

This clonotype has only a few counts. J is TRBJ2-1 and V is TRBV28; D remains ambiguous. Trimming removed 6 bases at V and 7 bases at J, with 13 bases between. CDR3 size: 13 residues. The germline V gene has CDR1 MDHEN and CDR2 SYDVKM. Here the CDR3 DNA reads TGTGCCAGCAGGGTAACCCGATCTAATGAGCAGTTCTTC. Protein sequence: CASRVTRSNEQFF.

This clonotype showed up just a few times. The chain is built from TRBV27 and TRBJ1-5, with TRBD1 matching 7 bases. V shed 2 bases and J 7 bases; nucleotides not matched to a gene: 5. Germline V gene data show CDR1 as MNHEY and CDR2 as SMNVEV (reference sequence). CDR3 length equals 14 residues. The CDR3, as DNA: TGTGCCAGCAGTTTAAGACAGGGTAGGCAGCCCCAGCATTTT. Translating it yields CASSLRQGRQPQHF.

This clonotype was seen only a few times. The V and J genes are TRBV28 and TRBJ1-2; perhaps TRBD1 as D (5 bases). Germline CDR1 reads MDHEN; CDR2 reads SYDVKM. This CDR3 contains 14 residues. V lost 5 bases to trimming and J lost 7 bases, with 17 bases between them. The CDR3 coding sequence is TGTGCCAGCAGTCTCGAGACCCTGGGGCCTGGCTACACCTTC. Translating gives CASSLETLGPGYTF.

The gene calls are TRBV20-1 and TRBJ1-2, with D hard to call. Germline values: CDR1 DFQATT, CDR2 SNEGSKA (reference sequence). The germline V and J ends were trimmed by 3 bases and 4 bases, with 9 bases remaining between them. The CDR3 spans 12 residues. In nucleotides, the CDR3 is TGCAGTGCTAGTTTTGGGGTCTATGGCTACACCTTC. Protein sequence: CSASFGVYGYTF.

The rearrangement links TRBV11-3 to TRBJ2-5; 10 nucleotides agree with TRBD1. V was pared by 5 bases and J by 2 bases, with 2 bases of the junction left unmatched. From germline, CDR1 is SGHNT and CDR2 YENEEA. The CDR3 has 14 amino acids. Here the CDR3 DNA reads TGTGCCAGCAGCAGGGGACAGGGGCAAGAGACCCAGTACTTC. It encodes CASSRGQGQETQYF.

The V and J genes are TRBV7-9 and TRBJ2-7, with unresolved D. This CDR3 has 15 residues. The V end lost 4 bases, the J end lost 5 bases, and 18 bases lay between the germline ends. CDR1 and CDR2 (germline): SEHNR, FQNEAQ (reference sequence). The CDR3 is CASSSPSDLTDEQYF. The CDR3 DNA sequence: TGTGCCAGCAGCTCCCCATCCGACCTGACGGACGAGCAGTACTTC.

This clonotype has more than one count but fewer than ten. The rearrangement links TRBV24-1 to TRBJ2-7; 8 bases agree with TRBD1. The germline gives CDR1 KGHDR, CDR2 SFDVKD. V shed 4 bases, J shed 8 bases, and the junction held 9 bases outside the gene matches. This CDR3 has 14 amino acids. The CDR3 protein is CATSDGQGLTKQYF. The CDR3 DNA sequence: TGTGCCACCAGTGACGGACAGGGACTTACGAAGCAGTACTTC.

The CDR3: CASSGGTKSSYNEQFF. Written as DNA, the CDR3 is TGCGCCAGCAGTGGGGGGACTAAGAGCTCCTACAATGAGCAGTTCTTC. The genes are TRBV10-2 and TRBJ2-1, with 7 bases fitting TRBD2. From germline, CDR1 is WSHSY and CDR2 SAAADI. This CDR3 spans 16 amino acids. J was trimmed by 0 bases and V by 4 bases; bases with no gene match: 6.

This clonotype was seen more than once but under ten times. The chain recombines TRBV6-2 or TRBV6-3 with TRBJ2-7; D unclear. This CDR3 spans 11 amino acids. Between the trimmed V and J ends, which lost 2 bases and 5 bases, there was a span of 4 bases. The germline V gene encodes CDR1 MNHEY and CDR2 SVGEGT. The CDR3 DNA reads as TGTGCCAGCAGTTACACCGACGAGCAGTACTTC. Protein: CASSYTDEQYF.

The chain couples TRBV29-1 to TRBJ1-1, with D maybe TRBD1 (5 bases). This CDR3 is built from 15 residues. V lost 7 bases, J lost 6 bases, and 24 bases lay in between. Germline V gene lookup returns CDR1 SQVTM and CDR2 ANQGSEA. The CDR3 DNA is TGCAGCGCCACCCGGGCGCGGGGCCCGGGGGCTGAAGCTTTCTTT. As protein: CSATRARGPGAEAFF.

This rearrangement joins TRBV21-1 to TRBJ2-5; the table names TRBD2, a call not compared with the DNA. TRBV21-1 is labeled a pseudogene. The CDR3 runs 13 residues. The CDR3, as DNA: TGTGCCAGCAGCAAAGGACTAGATGAGACCCAGTACTTC. It codes for CASSKGLDETQYF.

This chain connects TRBV6-1 to TRBJ2-5; 11 bases fit TRBD2. The CDR3 is 15 residues long. V shed 1 base and J 5 bases; nucleotides not matched to a gene: 3. Germline V CDR1 and CDR2: MNHNS, SASEGT. The CDR3 DNA sequence: TGTGCCAGCAGTGAAGGGCTAGCGGGAGGTGAGACCCAGTACTTC. Its protein product is CASSEGLAGGETQYF.

This clonotype was observed a few times. Here the CDR3 reads CSAITTGQGKETQYF. DNA of the CDR3: TGCAGTGCTATAACCACGGGACAGGGAAAAGAGACCCAGTACTTC. The chain uses TRBV20-1 and TRBJ2-5; the match to TRBD1 covers 9 bases. Trimming cost V 4 bases and J 3 bases; bases outside gene matches: 9. The CDR3 is 15 amino acids. Germline V gene lookup returns CDR1 DFQATT and CDR2 SNEGSKA (reference sequence).

The chain uses TRBV7-2 and TRBJ2-3; the D gene is possibly TRBD1 (5 bases). The CDR3 covers 13 residues. Trimming stripped 5 bases from V and 4 bases from J, with 10 bases between. Germline V CDR1 and CDR2: SGHTA, FQGNSA. CDR3 DNA sequence: TGTGCCAGCAGCACAGGAGCCGCAGATACGCAGTATTTT. Translated, it gives CASSTGAADTQYF.

The chain joins TRBV20-1 to TRBJ2-7; 14 bases map to TRBD2. Trimming at V came to 6 bases and at J to 2 bases, leaving 3 bases not matched to a gene. This CDR3 has 14 residues. Germline V gene lookup returns CDR1 DFQATT and CDR2 SNEGSKA (reference sequence). The CDR3 DNA follows: TGCAGTGCACGACTAGCGGGAGGGACCTACGAGCAGTACTTC. Its protein product is CSARLAGGTYEQYF.

This clonotype was counted a few times. The chain employs TRBV15 and TRBJ1-5, with D tentatively TRBD1 (5 bases). Germline CDR1 reads LNHNV; CDR2 reads YYDKDF (reference sequence). CDR3 length: 19 residues. V lost 0 bases, J lost 2 bases, and 20 bases lay in between. The DNA for the CDR3 is TGTGCCACCAGCAGAGATCGCCGGGGGTTCGGGGAAGGCAATCAGCCCCAGCATTTT. Amino acids: CATSRDRRGFGEGNQPQHF.